The 9 T cell receptor beta chains below come from one sample, sequenced in a study of blood T cell repertoires in COVID-19. TCRdb's table, derived via immunoSEQ multiplex PCR, lists solely in-frame clones and lacks some. Altogether some 300,000 clones are present, around 90% being singletons, with the ten largest covering approximately 2%. Sample: PBMCs or T cells enriched from blood (not recorded which). These receptors came from a woman between 55 and 75 years old in a cohort exposed to, infected with or recovered from COVID-19 (not recorded which).

The chain is built from TRBV7-3 and TRBJ2-1, with D possibly matching TRBD1 (5 bases). This CDR3 has 13 amino acids. V gave up 4 bases and J gave up 4 bases, with 8 bases separating them. The germline V gene has CDR1 SGHTA and CDR2 FQGTGA. CDR3 loop: CASSSGFYNEQFF. The CDR3 coding sequence is TGTGCCAGCAGCTCAGGGTTTTACAATGAGCAGTTCTTC.

This CDR3 is CASREGLIYNEQFF. The CDR3 DNA sequence: TGTGCCAGCAGGGAGGGACTGATCTACAATGAGCAGTTCTTC. This sequence joins TRBV3-1 (or the pseudogene TRBV3-2) and TRBJ2-1, with D perhaps matching TRBD2 (6 bases). Germline values: CDR1 LGHDT, CDR2 YNNKEL (reference sequence). Trimming took off 6 bases at V and 3 bases at J, with 12 bases between the two ends. The CDR3 sequence is 14 residues long.

This chain joins TRBV2 and TRBJ1-3; tentatively, D is TRBD1 (5 bases). Trimming took 3 bases from V and 5 from J, leaving 8 bases between them. CDR1 SNHLY and CDR2 FYNNEI come from the germline V gene. The length of the CDR3 is 13 residues. CDR3 protein: CASSDRVRNTIYF. CDR3 DNA sequence: TGTGCCAGCAGTGACAGGGTTAGAAACACCATATATTTT.

The chain carries TRBV7-2 and TRBJ1-3, with 10 bases lining up with TRBD1. The germline gives CDR1 SGHTA, CDR2 FQGNSA. The trim removed 7 bases at V and 4 bases at J, leaving 4 bases unmatched. This CDR3 comprises 14 residues. The CDR3 nucleotides read TGTGCCAGCACTAGGACAGGGGGAGGAAACACCATATATTTT. This sequence encodes CASTRTGGGNTIYF.

Details on this clone: This sample also contains other DNA sequences that code for the same CDR3. This chain joins TRBV5-1 and TRBJ1-5; 9 bases line up with TRBD1. The germline gives CDR1 SGHRS, CDR2 YFSETQ. The V and J ends lost 4 bases and 4 bases, in that order; junction bases with no gene match: 3. The CDR3 covers 14 residues. The CDR3 DNA sequence: TGCGCCAGCAGCCCGGGACAGGGAAATCAGCCCCAGCATTTT. As protein: CASSPGQGNQPQHF.

The chain employs TRBV12-3 or TRBV12-4 and TRBJ1-5; maybe TRBD1 (5 bases). The CDR3 extends over 13 amino acids. V dropped 7 bases and J dropped 6 bases, with 13 bases sitting between them. The CDR3 DNA sequence: TGTGCCAGCACTCTCGGGGGGATTCAGCCCCAGCATTTT. Its protein is CASTLGGIQPQHF.

The CDR3 here is CASSQSGGGGEQYF. In nucleotides, the CDR3 is TGTGCCAGCAGCCAATCCGGCGGGGGTGGTGAGCAGTACTTC. The chain combines TRBV3-1 (or the pseudogene TRBV3-2) with TRBJ2-7; 7 bases are shared with TRBD2. J was trimmed by 7 bases and V by 2 bases; bases with no gene match: 8. The CDR3 length is 14 residues. The germline gives CDR1 LGHDT, CDR2 YNNKEL (reference sequence).

J is TRBJ2-7 and V is TRBV15, with D uncertain. The germline V gene encodes CDR1 LNHNV and CDR2 YYDKDF (reference sequence). The CDR3 spans 13 residues. Between the trimmed V and J ends, which lost 0 bases and 3 bases, there was a span of 6 bases. CDR3 sequence reads: CATSRDSGYEQYF. CDR3 DNA sequence: TGTGCCACCAGCAGAGATTCGGGCTACGAGCAGTACTTC.

This clone came up once. The chain is built from TRBV28 and TRBJ1-5, with a weak D call TRBD1 (6 bases). The V and J ends lost 6 bases and 1 base respectively, with 16 bases between them. The CDR3 extends over 16 amino acids. Germline assignment: CDR1 MDHEN and CDR2 SYDVKM. CDR3 DNA sequence: TGTGCCAGCAGCCTTGACAGGCGGGGGAGCAATCAGCCCCAGCATTTT. Translation gives CASSLDRRGSNQPQHF. Complete variable domain (other parts from reference TRBV28 and TRBJ1-5): DVKVTQSSRYLVKRTGEKVFLECVQDMDHENMFWYRQDPGLGLRLIYFSYDVKMKEKGDIPEGYSVSREKKERFSLILESASTNQTSMYLCASSLDRRGSNQPQHFGDGTRLSIL.